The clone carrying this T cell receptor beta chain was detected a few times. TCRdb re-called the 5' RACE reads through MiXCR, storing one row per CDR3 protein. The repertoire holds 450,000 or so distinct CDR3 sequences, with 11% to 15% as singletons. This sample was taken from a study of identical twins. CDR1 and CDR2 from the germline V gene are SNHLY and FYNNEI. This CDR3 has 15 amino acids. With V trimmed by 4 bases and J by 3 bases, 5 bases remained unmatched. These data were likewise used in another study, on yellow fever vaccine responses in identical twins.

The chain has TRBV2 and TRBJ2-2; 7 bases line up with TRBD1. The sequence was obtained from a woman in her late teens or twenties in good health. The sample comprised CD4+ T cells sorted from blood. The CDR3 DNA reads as TGTGCCAGCAGTGGTGACAGGGTGGACACCGGGGAGCTGTTTTTT. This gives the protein CASSGDRVDTGELFF. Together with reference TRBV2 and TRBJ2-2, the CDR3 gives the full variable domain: EPEVTQTPSHQVTQMGQEVILRCVPISNHLYFYWYRQILGQKVEFLVSFYNNEISEKSEIFDDQFSVERPDGSNFTLKIRSTKLEDSAMYFCASSGDRVDTGELFFGEGSRLTVL.